This TCR beta chain came from a study of T-cell memory formation after mild COVID-19. About the research overall: Each donor largely had its own TCR clusters. Study findings and constraints: Mainly CM and EM harbored the contracting CD4+ clones; mainly EMRA harbored the CD8+ ones. Some clones that responded were present in memory (sampled pre-infection), which suggests cross-reactive memory joined. Confirmation was lacking for SARS-CoV-2 specificity of second-wave clones that peaked on day 37.

This clonotype has only a few counts. As yet, its antigen is unknown. MiXCR was run by TCRdb on the 5' RACE reads, yielding one entry per CDR3 protein. The sample holds around 320,000 distinct CDR3 sequences; around 27% are singletons and the top ten take about 14%. The sequenced sample consisted of PBMCs or a T cell subset sorted from them (not recorded which). This sequence was found in an adult woman who had mild COVID-19 (a few samples of this study predate the infection). Cell type and time point are not known.

CDR3 protein: CASSPSAGVQSYEQYF. The CDR3 bases are TGTGCCAGCAGTCCCTCTGCAGGGGTACAATCCTACGAGCAGTACTTC. The genes are TRBV12-3 or TRBV12-4 and TRBJ2-7; TRBD1 might be the D (6 bases). Trimming pared 5 bases from V and 1 base from J, leaving 18 bases between. The CDR3 totals 16 residues.